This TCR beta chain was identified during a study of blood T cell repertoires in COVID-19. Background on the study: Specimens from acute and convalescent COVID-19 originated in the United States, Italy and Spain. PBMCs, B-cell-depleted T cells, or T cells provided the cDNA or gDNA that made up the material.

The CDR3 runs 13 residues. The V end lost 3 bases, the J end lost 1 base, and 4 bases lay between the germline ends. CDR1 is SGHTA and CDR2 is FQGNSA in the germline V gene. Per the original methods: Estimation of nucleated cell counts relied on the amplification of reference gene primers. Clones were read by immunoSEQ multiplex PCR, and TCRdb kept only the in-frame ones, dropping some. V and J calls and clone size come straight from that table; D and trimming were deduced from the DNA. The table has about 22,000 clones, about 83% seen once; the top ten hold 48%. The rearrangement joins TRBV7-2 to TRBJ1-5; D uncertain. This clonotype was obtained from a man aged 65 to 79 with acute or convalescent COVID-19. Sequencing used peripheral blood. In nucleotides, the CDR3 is TGTGCCAGCAGCTTCGTAAGCAATCAGCCCCAGCATTTT. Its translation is CASSFVSNQPQHF.